Listed below are T cell receptor beta chains from one sample, sequenced in a study of Ad26.COV2.S vaccination and SARS-CoV-2 variants. The method was immunoSEQ multiplex PCR; TCRdb's version includes in-frame clones alone and lacks a portion of them. The repertoire includes some 180,000 clones, 87% of them detected once, and more than 4.5% sits in the top ten. This specimen consisted of peripheral blood, obtained after recovery from COVID-19. The receptors stem from a human donor who had recovered from COVID-19. Both conserved end residues are part of each CDR3. D genes are given only for firm matches.

v_gene: TRBV9; j_gene: TRBJ2-2; d_gene: TRBD2; CDR3aa: CASQPGLAGINTGELFF
v_gene: TRBV13; j_gene: TRBJ2-7; d_gene: NA; CDR3aa: CASSSMVSSYEQYF
v_gene: TRBV4-2; j_gene: TRBJ2-2; d_gene: NA; CDR3aa: CASTISWGGGGELFF
v_gene: TRBV18; j_gene: TRBJ2-1; d_gene: NA; CDR3aa: CASRLPVSYNEQFF
v_gene: TRBV6-1; j_gene: TRBJ2-1; d_gene: TRBD1; CDR3aa: CASSDRQGTYNEQFF
v_gene: TRBV2; j_gene: TRBJ1-1; d_gene: NA; CDR3aa: CASKPDLNTEAFF
v_gene: TRBV7-9; j_gene: TRBJ2-5; d_gene: TRBD1; CDR3aa: CASVGTGDWAQYF
v_gene: TRBV3-1/TRBV3-2; j_gene: TRBJ2-5; d_gene: NA; CDR3aa: CASSLPGGRGETQYF
v_gene: TRBV6-5; j_gene: TRBJ1-1; d_gene: NA; CDR3aa: CASSSPQTGGTEAFF
v_gene: TRBV28; j_gene: TRBJ1-3; d_gene: TRBD1; CDR3aa: CASSRTPGTGDGNTIYF
v_gene: TRBV5-6; j_gene: TRBJ2-5; d_gene: NA; CDR3aa: CASSRGRGQETQYF
v_gene: TRBV9; j_gene: TRBJ2-7; d_gene: NA; CDR3aa: CASSMGEGHFSYEQYF
v_gene: TRBV5-3; j_gene: TRBJ1-6; d_gene: NA; CDR3aa: CARSLTGQFGRGSPLHF
v_gene: TRBV11-3; j_gene: TRBJ2-7; d_gene: NA; CDR3aa: CASSLPPTAPRHEQYF
v_gene: TRBV5-5; j_gene: TRBJ2-5; d_gene: NA; CDR3aa: CASSFLVSLSAAYQETQYF
v_gene: TRBV28; j_gene: TRBJ1-3; d_gene: TRBD1; CDR3aa: CASRTDRGLISGNTIYF
v_gene: TRBV7-2; j_gene: TRBJ2-2; d_gene: NA; CDR3aa: CASRRAGLNTGELFF
v_gene: TRBV10-3; j_gene: TRBJ2-7; d_gene: TRBD2; CDR3aa: CAISLLAGASYEQYF
v_gene: TRBV6-5; j_gene: TRBJ2-7; d_gene: NA; CDR3aa: CASRSLLGLFYEQYF
v_gene: TRBV12-5; j_gene: TRBJ2-7; d_gene: NA; CDR3aa: CASGFPLGTASYEQYF
v_gene: TRBV9; j_gene: TRBJ1-5; d_gene: TRBD1; CDR3aa: CASSVTGGLEPQHF
v_gene: TRBV30; j_gene: TRBJ2-1; d_gene: NA; CDR3aa: CAWSVLFYNEQFF
v_gene: TRBV6-1; j_gene: TRBJ1-1; d_gene: TRBD1; CDR3aa: CASSEGQLRAFF
v_gene: TRBV29-1; j_gene: TRBJ1-5; d_gene: NA; CDR3aa: CSVESGTNQPQHF
v_gene: TRBV7-2; j_gene: TRBJ2-7; d_gene: NA; CDR3aa: CASSPLPVGDSFSNYEQYF
v_gene: TRBV19; j_gene: TRBJ2-7; d_gene: TRBD1; CDR3aa: CASSNPPTGGSYEQYF
v_gene: TRBV6-6; j_gene: TRBJ1-4; d_gene: NA; CDR3aa: CASSLQGRNEKLFF
v_gene: TRBV5-4; j_gene: TRBJ1-6; d_gene: NA; CDR3aa: CASSLPSYNSPLHF
v_gene: TRBV14; j_gene: TRBJ2-1; d_gene: TRBD1; CDR3aa: CASSLRQGPYNEQFF
v_gene: TRBV20-1; j_gene: TRBJ2-1; d_gene: NA; CDR3aa: CSARYGGEQFF
v_gene: TRBV2; j_gene: TRBJ1-1; d_gene: NA; CDR3aa: CASSAAFF
v_gene: TRBV5-1; j_gene: TRBJ2-6; d_gene: NA; CDR3aa: CASSLSTGPSGANVLTF
v_gene: TRBV3-1/TRBV3-2; j_gene: TRBJ2-1; d_gene: NA; CDR3aa: CASSQRRDFSSYNEQFF
v_gene: TRBV9; j_gene: TRBJ2-1; d_gene: NA; CDR3aa: CASSVGDIYNEQFF
v_gene: TRBV24-1; j_gene: TRBJ2-1; d_gene: TRBD2; CDR3aa: CATSPAGGRRNEQFF
v_gene: TRBV7-9; j_gene: TRBJ2-7; d_gene: TRBD1; CDR3aa: CASRGTGVYEQYF
v_gene: TRBV5-1; j_gene: TRBJ1-2; d_gene: NA; CDR3aa: CASSLGPGAYGYTF
v_gene: TRBV2; j_gene: TRBJ1-6; d_gene: TRBD1; CDR3aa: CASSIVQGWNSPLHF
v_gene: TRBV2; j_gene: TRBJ1-5; d_gene: NA; CDR3aa: CASRLQGPQPQHF
v_gene: TRBV9; j_gene: TRBJ2-1; d_gene: NA; CDR3aa: CASSVVGGGYAYNEQFF
v_gene: TRBV6-6; j_gene: TRBJ1-1; d_gene: NA; CDR3aa: CASSYSGNGRTEAFF
v_gene: TRBV2; j_gene: TRBJ2-7; d_gene: NA; CDR3aa: CASSARRTVPYEQYF
v_gene: TRBV27; j_gene: TRBJ2-7; d_gene: TRBD2; CDR3aa: CASSLALADSYEQYF
v_gene: TRBV7-2; j_gene: TRBJ2-2; d_gene: NA; CDR3aa: CASTRSQGWAGELFF
v_gene: TRBV5-6; j_gene: TRBJ2-7; d_gene: TRBD2; CDR3aa: CASSRSGGAHYEQYF
v_gene: TRBV7-2; j_gene: TRBJ2-1; d_gene: TRBD2; CDR3aa: CASRATSGGYNEQFF
v_gene: TRBV27; j_gene: TRBJ1-1; d_gene: NA; CDR3aa: CASSSRHFNTEAFF
v_gene: TRBV6-5; j_gene: TRBJ1-2; d_gene: NA; CDR3aa: CASSWFGTGITF
v_gene: TRBV20-1; j_gene: TRBJ2-1; d_gene: TRBD1; CDR3aa: CSASRKGTGWHNEQFF
v_gene: TRBV5-6; j_gene: TRBJ1-2; d_gene: NA; CDR3aa: CASSGGGRPYGYTF
v_gene: TRBV27; j_gene: TRBJ1-2; d_gene: TRBD1; CDR3aa: CASSQSYRGRGYGYTF
v_gene: TRBV5-4; j_gene: TRBJ1-6; d_gene: TRBD1; CDR3aa: CASSQQGFTLSPLHF